This is a list of T cell receptor beta chains from one sample in a study of cytomegalovirus exposure and HLA in healthy donors. Sequencing used immunoSEQ multiplex PCR; TCRdb keeps in-frame clones, though not all of them. The sample is made up of 91,000 or so clones, and the top ten hold roughly 3% of it. The sample taken for sequencing was PBMCs. The origin of the receptors is a woman in her thirties in good health and CMV-seronegative. The CDR3 runs from the conserved cysteine through the conserved F or W. A D gene is named only where the DNA matches it firmly.

14	TRBJ1-5	TRBV28	.	CASSLGGFNQPQHF	TGTGCCAGCAGCCTGGGAGGGTTTAATCAGCCCCAGCATTTT
14	TRBJ1-6	TRBV5-4	TRBD1	CASSLGRGLSPLHF	TGTGCCAGCAGCCTGGGCAGGGGGCTTTCACCCCTCCACTTT
16	TRBJ2-7	TRBV7-9	TRBD1	CASSPQQGTKAYEQYF	TGTGCCAGCAGCCCGCAACAGGGGACCAAAGCCTACGAGCAGTACTTC
20	TRBJ2-1	TRBV4-1	TRBD2	CASSQTRLAGGQSSYNEQFF	TGCGCCAGCAGCCAAACCCGACTAGCGGGGGGCCAGAGCTCCTACAATGAGCAGTTCTTC
14	TRBJ1-6	TRBV6-4	.	CASSDGGSNSPLHF	TGTGCCAGCAGTGACGGAGGCAGCAATTCACCCCTCCACTTT
15	TRBJ2-3	TRBV10-2	.	CASSEPRGATDTQYF	TGCGCCAGCAGTGAGCCCCGGGGGGCCACAGATACGCAGTATTTT
14	TRBJ1-1	TRBV30	.	CAWRTRRGNTEAFF	TGTGCCTGGAGGACCCGAAGGGGGAACACTGAAGCTTTCTTT
17	TRBJ2-3	TRBV4-1	.	CASSQVFSGGSTDTQYF	TGCGCCAGCAGCCAAGTTTTTTCAGGGGGGAGCACAGATACGCAGTATTTT
13	TRBJ1-1	TRBV19	.	CASSLTGNTEAFF	TGTGCCAGTAGCTTGACAGGGAACACTGAAGCTTTCTTT
16	TRBJ2-2	TRBV19	TRBD2	CASSIASGGNTGELFF	TGTGCCAGTAGTATAGCTAGCGGGGGGAACACCGGGGAGCTGTTTTTT
15	TRBJ2-2	TRBV29-1	TRBD2	CSVTPGGVNTGELFF	TGCAGCGTGACCCCCGGGGGGGTCAACACCGGGGAGCTGTTTTTT
15	TRBJ1-6	TRBV6-1	.	CASIQGGRENSPLHF	TGTGCCAGCATCCAAGGAGGACGGGAAAATTCACCCCTCCACTTT
15	TRBJ1-1	TRBV5-1	.	CASSLAGRMNTEAFF	TGCGCCAGCAGCTTGGCCGGGAGAATGAACACTGAAGCTTTCTTT
17	TRBJ2-1	TRBV9	TRBD2	CASSGRRRGGPVGEQFF	TGTGCCAGCAGCGGCCGCAGGAGGGGAGGGCCGGTCGGTGAGCAGTTCTTC
14	TRBJ1-4	TRBV6-5	TRBD1	CASSPPDRGLQLFF	TGTGCCAGCAGTCCCCCGGACAGGGGTCTTCAACTGTTTTTT
14	TRBJ2-5	TRBV5-6	TRBD1	CASSLQGAEETQYF	TGTGCCAGCAGCCTACAGGGGGCGGAAGAGACCCAGTACTTC
13	TRBJ1-5	TRBV4-2	.	CASSQTQDQPQHF	TGTGCCAGCAGCCAAACTCAAGATCAGCCCCAGCATTTT
17	TRBJ2-1	TRBV27	TRBD2	CASSTLRKREGGVEQFF	TGTGCCAGCAGTACCCTTAGGAAACGGGAGGGTGGGGTAGAGCAGTTCTTC
16	TRBJ1-1	TRBV18	.	CASSPATDRLYTEAFF	TGTGCCAGCTCACCGGCCACGGACAGACTTTACACTGAAGCTTTCTTT
15	TRBJ1-2	TRBV5-1	TRBD1	CASSLETGGEDGYTF	TGCGCCAGCAGCTTGGAAACAGGGGGCGAGGATGGCTACACCTTC
14	TRBJ1-6	TRBV27	.	CASSYAVFSSPLHF	TGTGCCAGCAGTTATGCGGTTTTCAGCTCACCCCTCCACTTT
15	TRBJ2-2	TRBV27	TRBD2	CASSLAGADTGELFF	TGTGCCAGCAGTCTAGCGGGAGCAGACACCGGGGAGCTGTTTTTT
16	TRBJ2-1	TRBV28	TRBD1	CASRPPGQGFHNEQFF	TGTGCCAGCAGGCCTCCGGGACAGGGGTTCCACAATGAGCAGTTCTTC
16	TRBJ2-3	TRBV10-3	TRBD2	CAIGESGRGNTDTQYF	TGTGCCATCGGGGAGAGCGGGAGGGGGAACACAGATACGCAGTATTTT
12	TRBJ1-2	TRBV29-1	.	CSVPRVNYGYTF	TGCAGCGTCCCCAGGGTCAACTATGGCTACACCTTC